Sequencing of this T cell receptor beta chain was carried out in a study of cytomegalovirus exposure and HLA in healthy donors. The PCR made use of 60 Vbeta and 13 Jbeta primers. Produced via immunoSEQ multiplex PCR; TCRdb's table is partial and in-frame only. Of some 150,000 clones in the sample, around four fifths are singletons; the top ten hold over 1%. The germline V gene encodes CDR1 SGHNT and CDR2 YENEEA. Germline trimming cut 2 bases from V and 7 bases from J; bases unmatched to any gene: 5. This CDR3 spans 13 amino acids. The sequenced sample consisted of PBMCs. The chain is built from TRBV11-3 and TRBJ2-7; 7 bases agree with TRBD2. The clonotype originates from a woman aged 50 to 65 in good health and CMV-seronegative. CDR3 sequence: CASSLRGEGEQYF. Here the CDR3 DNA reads TGTGCCAGCAGCTTACGTGGGGAGGGTGAGCAGTACTTC.